The 3 T cell receptor beta chains below all came from one sample that was sequenced in a study of CD8 T cells in Susac syndrome (dated by TCRdb to between 2019 and 2020). The library was generated by the immunoSEQ multiplex PCR assay. RNA was extracted using the RNeasy kit, and roughly 0.45 to 1 microgram was reverse transcribed with random hexamers. TCRdb applied fastp at Q25 and MiXCR to the public reads, then kept only in-frame beta chains. Each entry merges the rows of one CDR3 protein and shows their most common DNA and genes. The sample has about 200,000 distinct CDR3 sequences on record, about 95% of them singletons. Of the sample, around 0.093% is held by the ten largest clones. Material: CD4+ T cells from PBMCs. The receptors shown here come from a human donor in good health.

The CDR3 protein is CASSLRGPGLLYEQYV. CDR3 coding DNA: TGCGCCAGCAGCTTACGCGGACCGGGACTACTCTACGAGCAGTACGTC. The V and J genes are TRBV5-1 and TRBJ2-7, with TRBD2 matching over 7 bases. The V segment lost 2 bases and the J segment 3 bases; nucleotides outside the gene matches: 11. This CDR3 has 16 residues. Per germline, CDR1 SGHRS and CDR2 YFSETQ.

The J gene is TRBJ2-3, the V gene TRBV14; D might be TRBD1 (6 bases). Trimming cost V 4 bases and J 2 bases, with 13 bases left between them. This CDR3 has 15 residues. Germline assignment: CDR1 SGHDN and CDR2 FVKESK. CDR3 amino acids: CASSLRDIVTDTQYF. In DNA form, the CDR3 reads TGTGCCAGCAGCCTACGGGACATAGTCACAGATACGCAGTATTTT.

The gene calls are TRBV7-8 and TRBJ2-7; D remains unclear. This CDR3 is 11 amino acids long. Germline V lookup: CDR1 SGHVS, CDR2 FQNEAQ. Trimming pared 5 bases from V and 2 bases from J, leaving 4 bases between. The DNA of the CDR3 is TGTGCCAGCAGCGCGACCTACGAGCAGTACGTC. Translated, it gives CASSATYEQYV.